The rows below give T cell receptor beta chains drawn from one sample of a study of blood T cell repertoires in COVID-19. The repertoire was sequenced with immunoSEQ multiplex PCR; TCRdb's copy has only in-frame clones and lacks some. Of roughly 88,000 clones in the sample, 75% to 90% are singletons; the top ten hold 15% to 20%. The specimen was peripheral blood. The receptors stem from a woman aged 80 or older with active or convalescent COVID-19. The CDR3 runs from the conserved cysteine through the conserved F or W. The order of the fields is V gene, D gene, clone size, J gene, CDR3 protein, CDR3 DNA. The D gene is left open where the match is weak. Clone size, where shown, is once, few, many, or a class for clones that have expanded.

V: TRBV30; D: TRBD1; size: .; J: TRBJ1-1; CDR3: CAWNRGGTEAFF; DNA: TGTGCCTGGAACAGGGGTGGGACTGAAGCTTTCTTT
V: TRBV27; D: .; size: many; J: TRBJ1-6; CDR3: CASSLGSGEARTPLHF; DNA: TGTGCCAGCAGTTTAGGGAGCGGGGAGGCTAGGACTCCCCTCCACTTT
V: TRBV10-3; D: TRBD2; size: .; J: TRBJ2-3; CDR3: CAISATPSGGTNTQYF; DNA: TGTGCCATCAGTGCTACCCCAAGCGGGGGCACAAATACGCAGTATTTT
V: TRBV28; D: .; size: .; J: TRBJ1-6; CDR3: CASSLLDRYNSPLHF; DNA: TGTGCCAGCAGTTTATTGGACAGATATAATTCACCCCTCCACTTT
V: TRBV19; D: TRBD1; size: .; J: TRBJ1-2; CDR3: CASKPGQGSNYGYTF; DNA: TGTGCCAGCAAACCGGGACAGGGGTCTAACTATGGCTACACCTTC
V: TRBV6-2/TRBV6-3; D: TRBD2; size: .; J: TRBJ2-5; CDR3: CASSSHLTSGSTQYF; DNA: TGTGCCAGCAGCTCGCACTTGACTAGCGGTTCGACCCAGTACTTC
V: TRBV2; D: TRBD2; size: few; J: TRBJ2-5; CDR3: CASGGLAGGLGETQYF; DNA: TGTGCCAGCGGGGGCCTAGCGGGAGGGTTAGGAGAGACCCAGTACTTC
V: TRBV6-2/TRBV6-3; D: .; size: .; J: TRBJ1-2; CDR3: CASSYSGEGGYTF; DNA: TGTGCCAGCAGTTACTCAGGGGAAGGAGGCTACACCTTC
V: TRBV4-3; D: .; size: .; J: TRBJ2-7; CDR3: CASSQEAPGAYEQYF; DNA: TGCGCCAGCAGCCAAGAAGCCCCTGGTGCCTACGAGCAGTACTTC
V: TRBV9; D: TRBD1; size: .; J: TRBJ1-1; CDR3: CASSVLDRVEAFF; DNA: TGTGCCAGCAGCGTACTCGACAGGGTTGAAGCTTTCTTT
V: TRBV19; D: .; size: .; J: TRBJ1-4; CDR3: CASSRASREKLFF; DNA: TGTGCCAGTAGCCGTGCCTCTAGGGAAAAACTGTTTTTT
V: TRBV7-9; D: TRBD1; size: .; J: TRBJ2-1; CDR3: CASSLGTGAIF; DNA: TGTGCCAGCAGCTTAGGGACAGGGGCGATCTTC
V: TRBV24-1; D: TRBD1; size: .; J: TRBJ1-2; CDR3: CATSDGTDIYGYTF; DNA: TGTGCCACCAGTGATGGGACAGATATTTATGGCTACACCTTC
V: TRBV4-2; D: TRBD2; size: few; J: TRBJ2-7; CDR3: CASSQVLAGVYEQYF; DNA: TGTGCCAGCAGCCAAGTCCTAGCGGGAGTCTACGAGCAGTACTTC
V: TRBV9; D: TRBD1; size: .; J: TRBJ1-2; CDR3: CASQDRGGGYTF; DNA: TGTGCCAGCCAGGACAGGGGGGGTGGCTACACCTTC
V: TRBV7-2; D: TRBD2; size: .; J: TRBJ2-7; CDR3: CASSLTSGRYEQYF; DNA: TGTGCCAGCAGCTTAACTAGCGGGAGGTACGAGCAGTACTTC
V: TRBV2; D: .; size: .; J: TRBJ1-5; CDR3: CASSVAGRGQPQHF; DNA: TGTGCCAGCAGTGTCGCCGGGAGAGGGCAGCCCCAGCATTTT
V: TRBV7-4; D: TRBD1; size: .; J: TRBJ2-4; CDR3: CASSPRGQGCPKNIQYF; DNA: TGTGCCAGCAGCCCCCGGGGACAGGGTTGCCCCAAAAACATTCAGTACTTC
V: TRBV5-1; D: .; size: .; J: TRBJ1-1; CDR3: CASSLGPGQNTEAFF; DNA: TGCGCCAGCAGCTTGGGCCCCGGACAGAACACTGAAGCTTTCTTT
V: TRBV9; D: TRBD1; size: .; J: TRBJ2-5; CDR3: CASSVGLGQGGKETQYF; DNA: TGTGCCAGCAGCGTAGGACTGGGACAGGGGGGGAAAGAGACCCAGTACTTC
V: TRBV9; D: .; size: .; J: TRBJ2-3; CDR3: CASSVAGGGGAAATQYF; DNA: TGTGCCAGCAGCGTAGCGGGTGGCGGGGGCGCCGCGGCGACGCAGTATTTT
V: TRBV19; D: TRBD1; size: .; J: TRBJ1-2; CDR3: CASSSTRQGGYTF; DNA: TGTGCCAGTAGTTCCACACGACAGGGAGGCTACACCTTC
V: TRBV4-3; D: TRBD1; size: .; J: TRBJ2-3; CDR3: CASSQSSTGGRDTQYF; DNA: TGCGCCAGCAGCCAATCTTCGACAGGGGGCAGGGATACGCAGTATTTT
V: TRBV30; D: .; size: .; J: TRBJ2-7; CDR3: CAWSRSYEQYF; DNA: TGTGCCTGGAGTCGTTCCTACGAGCAGTACTTC
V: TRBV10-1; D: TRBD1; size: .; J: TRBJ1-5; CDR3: CASSADRDGDYQPQHF; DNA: TGCGCCAGCAGTGCGGACAGGGATGGCGACTATCAGCCCCAGCATTTT
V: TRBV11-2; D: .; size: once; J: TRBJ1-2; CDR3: CASSPQPDYGYTF; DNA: TGTGCCAGCAGCCCACAGCCGGACTATGGCTACACCTTC
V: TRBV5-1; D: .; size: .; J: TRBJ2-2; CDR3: CASSSSPPAGELFF; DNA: TGCGCCAGCAGCTCTAGCCCCCCGGCCGGGGAGCTGTTTTTT
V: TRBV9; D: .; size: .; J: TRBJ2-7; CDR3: CASSVGADTTYEQYF; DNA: TGTGCCAGCAGCGTGGGGGCCGACACGACCTACGAGCAGTACTTC
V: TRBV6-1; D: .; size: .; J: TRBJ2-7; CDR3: CASSEDGATLFSYEQYF; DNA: TGTGCCAGCAGTGAAGATGGGGCCACCCTATTCTCCTACGAGCAGTACTTC
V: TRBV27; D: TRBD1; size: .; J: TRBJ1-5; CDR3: CASSLGQGGRQPQHF; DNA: TGTGCCAGCAGTTTAGGTCAGGGGGGACGTCAGCCCCAGCATTTT
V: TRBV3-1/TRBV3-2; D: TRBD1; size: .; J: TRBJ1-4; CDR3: CASSQQGGGEKLFF; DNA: TGTGCCAGCAGCCAACAGGGGGGAGGTGAAAAACTGTTTTTT
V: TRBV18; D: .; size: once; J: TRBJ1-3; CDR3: CASSPAGSGNTIYF; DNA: TGTGCCAGCTCACCAGCCGGCTCTGGAAACACCATATATTTT
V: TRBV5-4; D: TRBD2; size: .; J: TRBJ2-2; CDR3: CASSSGTSGGANTGELFF; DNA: TGTGCCAGCAGCTCGGGGACTAGCGGGGGGGCGAACACCGGGGAGCTGTTTTTT
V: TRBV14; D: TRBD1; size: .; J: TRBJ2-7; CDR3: CASSQLGQVYEQYF; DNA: TGTGCCAGCAGCCAGTTGGGACAGGTTTACGAGCAGTACTTC
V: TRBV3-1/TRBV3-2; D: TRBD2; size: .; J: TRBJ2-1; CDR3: CASSPSAGGANEQFF; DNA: TGTGCCAGCAGCCCTTCAGCGGGGGGTGCCAATGAGCAGTTCTTC
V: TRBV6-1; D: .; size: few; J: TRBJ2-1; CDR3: CASSESPTGEQFF; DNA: TGTGCCAGCAGTGAGAGCCCGACGGGTGAGCAGTTCTTC
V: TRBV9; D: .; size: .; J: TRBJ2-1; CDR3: CASSVGSGRTDNEQFF; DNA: TGTGCCAGCAGCGTAGGGTCGGGGCGGACAGACAATGAGCAGTTCTTC